Listed below are T cell receptor beta chains from one sample, sequenced in a study of regulatory T cells in long-lasting Graves disease. TCRdb recomputed calls from the multiplex PCR reads with MiXCR, one row per CDR3 protein. The table includes about 350,000 distinct CDR3 sequences, about a sixth detected once. These data also formed part of another study, on T cells in Graves' hyperthyroidism and ophthalmopathy.

The sample in question was peripheral blood mononuclear cells (PBMCs), obtained at new diagnosis, from a patient treated with antithyroid drugs. These receptors were taken from a woman aged 18-29 years with Graves disease. Each CDR3 is given with its conserved first and last residue. Fields, in order: J gene, D gene, clone size, V gene, CDR3 protein, CDR3 DNA. The D gene is left open where the match is weak. Size is stated for part of the rows, as once, few or many counts, or as a class when the clone is expanded.

J gene: TRBJ2-7; D gene: TRBD2; clone size: few; V gene: TRBV29-1; CDR3 protein: CSSWTSGDPYEQYF; CDR3 DNA: TGCAGCTCCTGGACTAGCGGGGATCCCTACGAGCAGTACTTC
J gene: TRBJ1-1; D gene: -; clone size: -; V gene: TRBV7-9; CDR3 protein: CASSFPGPEAFF; CDR3 DNA: TGTGCCAGCAGCTTCCCGGGGCCTGAAGCTTTCTTT
J gene: TRBJ1-1; D gene: -; clone size: many; V gene: TRBV6-1; CDR3 protein: CASRLPGREITEAFF; CDR3 DNA: TGTGCCAGCAGACTCCCGGGGCGGGAAATCACTGAAGCTTTCTTT
J gene: TRBJ1-5; D gene: -; clone size: few; V gene: TRBV4-1; CDR3 protein: CASSQVLGSNQPQHF; CDR3 DNA: TGCGCCAGCAGCCAAGTCCTGGGTAGCAATCAGCCCCAGCATTTT
J gene: TRBJ2-1; D gene: -; clone size: many; V gene: TRBV7-9; CDR3 protein: CASSFPGGREQFF; CDR3 DNA: TGTGCCAGCAGCTTCCCCGGGGGCCGTGAGCAGTTCTTC
J gene: TRBJ1-1; D gene: -; clone size: -; V gene: TRBV19; CDR3 protein: CASSIKGWTEAFF; CDR3 DNA: TGTGCCAGTAGTATTAAGGGTTGGACTGAAGCTTTCTTT
J gene: TRBJ2-2; D gene: TRBD2; clone size: -; V gene: TRBV2; CDR3 protein: CASSVTSGGLTGELFF; CDR3 DNA: TGTGCCAGCAGCGTGACTAGCGGGGGCCTCACCGGGGAGCTGTTTTTT
J gene: TRBJ1-4; D gene: TRBD1; clone size: few; V gene: TRBV20-1; CDR3 protein: CSATHPTETGATSFF; CDR3 DNA: TGCAGTGCTACCCATCCTACGGAGACAGGGGCGACAAGTTTTTTT
J gene: TRBJ2-1; D gene: TRBD2; clone size: many; V gene: TRBV5-6; CDR3 protein: CASSQIGLAGATNEQFF; CDR3 DNA: TGTGCCAGCAGCCAGATTGGACTAGCGGGAGCCACCAATGAGCAGTTCTTC
J gene: TRBJ1-3; D gene: -; clone size: -; V gene: TRBV6-1; CDR3 protein: CASSEVDPGLSGNTIYF; CDR3 DNA: TGTGCCAGCAGTGAAGTCGATCCAGGGCTCTCTGGAAACACCATATATTTT
J gene: TRBJ2-5; D gene: -; clone size: few; V gene: TRBV4-1; CDR3 protein: CASSQGSRETQYF; CDR3 DNA: TGCGCCAGCAGCCAAGGCAGTAGGGAGACCCAGTACTTC
J gene: TRBJ1-5; D gene: -; clone size: many; V gene: TRBV5-1; CDR3 protein: CASSSIQPQHF; CDR3 DNA: TGTGCCAGCAGCTCCATCCAGCCCCAGCATTTT
J gene: TRBJ2-5; D gene: -; clone size: -; V gene: TRBV6-1; CDR3 protein: CASSQGGGGTQDF; CDR3 DNA: TGTGCCAGTAGTCAGGGAGGGGGGGGGACCCAGGACTTC
J gene: TRBJ1-6; D gene: -; clone size: -; V gene: TRBV4-2; CDR3 protein: CASSQDSAINSPLHF; CDR3 DNA: TGTGCCAGCAGCCAAGATAGCGCGATTAATTCACCCCTCCACTTT
J gene: TRBJ1-4; D gene: TRBD1; clone size: -; V gene: TRBV5-5; CDR3 protein: CASSSQTGGRNEKLFF; CDR3 DNA: TGCGCCAGCAGCAGCCAAACAGGGGGAAGGAATGAAAAACTGTTTTTT
J gene: TRBJ2-3; D gene: TRBD2; clone size: many; V gene: TRBV11-2; CDR3 protein: CASSLRGTSGNTDTQYF; CDR3 DNA: TGTGCCAGCAGCTTACGGGGGACTAGCGGGAACACAGATACGCAGTATTTT